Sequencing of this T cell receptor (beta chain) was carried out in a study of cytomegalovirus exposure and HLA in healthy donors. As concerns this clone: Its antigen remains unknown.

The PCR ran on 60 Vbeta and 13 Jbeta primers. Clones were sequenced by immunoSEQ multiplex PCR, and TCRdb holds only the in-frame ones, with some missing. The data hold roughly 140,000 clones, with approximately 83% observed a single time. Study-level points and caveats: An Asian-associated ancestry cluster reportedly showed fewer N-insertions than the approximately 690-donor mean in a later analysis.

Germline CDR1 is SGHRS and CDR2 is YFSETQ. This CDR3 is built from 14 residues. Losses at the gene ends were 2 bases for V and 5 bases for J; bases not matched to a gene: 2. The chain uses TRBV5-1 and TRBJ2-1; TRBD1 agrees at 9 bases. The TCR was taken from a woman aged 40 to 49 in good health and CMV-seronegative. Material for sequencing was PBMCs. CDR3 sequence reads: CASSFDRGNNEQFF. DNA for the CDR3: TGCGCCAGCAGCTTCGACAGGGGGAACAATGAGCAGTTCTTC. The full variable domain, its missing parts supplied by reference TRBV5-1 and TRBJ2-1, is KAGVTQTPRYLIKTRGQQVTLSCSPISGHRSVSWYQQTPGQGLQFLFEYFSETQRNKGNFPGRFSGRQFSNSRSEMNVSTLELGDSALYLCASSFDRGNNEQFFGPGTRLTVL.